Below are 27 T cell receptor beta chains sequenced from a single sample in a study of cytomegalovirus exposure and HLA in healthy donors. PCR employed 60 Vbeta and 13 Jbeta primers. The table came from immunoSEQ multiplex PCR; TCRdb's copy has only in-frame clones and leaves some out. This table has about 120,000 clones, 60% to 85% appearing once. The specimen sequenced was PBMCs. Every receptor here comes from a woman aged 40 to 50 in good health and CMV-seropositive.

The genes are TRBV2 and TRBJ2-7, with TRBD1 identical over 10 bases. Trimming took 6 bases from V and 3 from J; bases not matched to a gene: 5. This CDR3 spans 14 amino acids. Germline V gene data show CDR1 as SNHLY and CDR2 as FYNNEI. Written as DNA, the CDR3 is TGTGCCAGCAGCCGGGACAGGGGAGTCTACGAGCAGTACTTC. Translating it yields CASSRDRGVYEQYF.

The V call is TRBV6-1, the J call TRBJ2-2, with 7 bases aligning to TRBD1. The V segment lost 5 bases and the J segment 0 bases; nucleotides outside the gene matches: 3. CDR3 length equals 15 residues. The V gene's germline CDR1 is MNHNS and CDR2 SASEGT. The CDR3 loop reads CASSIGQANTGELFF. CDR3 DNA: TGTGCCAGCAGTATAGGACAGGCGAACACCGGGGAGCTGTTTTTT.

The CDR3, as DNA: TGTGCCAGCAGCCAAGATCCGAGGGCCGAAGCTTTCTTT. As protein: CASSQDPRAEAFF. The rearrangement joins TRBV4-2 to TRBJ1-1; no clear D. V was trimmed by 0 bases and J by 8 bases, leaving 10 bases between them. CDR1 and CDR2 from the germline V gene are LGHNA and YNFKEQ. CDR3 length equals 13 residues.

The chain joins TRBV30 to TRBJ2-3; 9 positions agree with TRBD2. This CDR3 is 14 amino acids long. The V segment lost 5 bases and the J segment 11 bases; nucleotides outside the gene matches: 14. Germline lookup yields CDR1 GTSNPN and CDR2 SVGIG (reference sequence). This CDR3 reads CAWASGKGGLGQYF. CDR3 DNA sequence: TGTGCCTGGGCTAGCGGGAAGGGGGGTCTCGGGCAGTATTTT.

This clone has only a few counts. The CDR3 is CAASWREGLNEQFF. The CDR3 bases are TGTGCCGCCTCTTGGCGGGAGGGCCTTAATGAGCAGTTCTTC. The rearrangement links TRBV15 to TRBJ2-1; 9 nucleotides line up with TRBD2. Germline V CDR1 and CDR2: LNHNV, YYDKDF (reference sequence). The CDR3 covers 14 residues. V shed 11 bases, J shed 7 bases, and the junction held 12 bases outside the gene matches.

This chain links TRBV6-5 with TRBJ1-4, with 7 bases matching TRBD1. Germline V gives CDR1 MNHEY, CDR2 SVGAGI. This CDR3 is 15 amino acids long. V trimming: 8 bases; J trimming: 4 bases; junction bases outside the gene matches: 10. CDR3 DNA sequence: TGTGCCAGCCGGAAAACGACAGGGAGTAATGAAAAACTGTTTTTT. Translating gives CASRKTTGSNEKLFF.

The chain carries TRBV5-1 and TRBJ2-1; no firm D call. The germline V gene has CDR1 SGHRS and CDR2 YFSETQ. Trimming took off 0 bases at V and 3 bases at J, with 7 bases between the two ends. This CDR3 is built from 14 residues. Here the CDR3 DNA reads TGCGCCAGCAGCTTGGACGGCGGCTACAATGAGCAGTTCTTC. It codes for CASSLDGGYNEQFF.

The V gene is TRBV23-1, the J gene TRBJ2-7; D unclear. TRBV23-1 belongs to the ORF category, with a function that is uncertain. With 4 bases removed from V and 1 base from J, the gap between germline ends came to 8 bases. The length of the CDR3 is 13 residues. CDR3 nucleotides: TGCGCCAGCAGTCTTGAACAGTCCTACGAGCAGTACTTC. Translated: CASSLEQSYEQYF.

The V call is TRBV7-9, the J call TRBJ2-7, with 10 nucleotides matching TRBD2. The CDR3 runs 17 residues. V lost 4 bases to trimming and J lost 6 bases; unmatched junction nucleotides: 15. Germline CDR1 reads SEHNR; CDR2 reads FQNEAQ (reference sequence). CDR3 sequence reads: CASSSGGSSGSLGEQYF. CDR3 coding DNA: TGTGCCAGCAGCTCCGGGGGTTCTAGCGGGAGTTTGGGCGAGCAGTACTTC.

The chain employs TRBV4-1 and TRBJ1-1, with D possibly matching TRBD1 (6 bases). CDR1 MGHRA and CDR2 YSYEKL come from the germline V gene. The CDR3 loop spans 15 amino acids. V gave up 5 bases and J gave up 1 base, with 14 bases separating them. The CDR3, as DNA: TGCGCCAGCAGCACCTGGGACATACAGAACACTGAAGCTTTCTTT. Translating gives CASSTWDIQNTEAFF.

CDR3: CASSPYQLERDTQYF. DNA for the CDR3: TGTGCCAGCAGCCCGTACCAGCTAGAAAGAGATACGCAGTATTTT. This chain uses TRBV9 with TRBJ2-3; D remains unclear. Trimming pared 4 bases from V and 5 bases from J, leaving 17 bases between. This CDR3 region has 15 residues. CDR1 and CDR2 from the germline V gene are SGDLS and YYNGEE.

This chain links TRBV5-6 with TRBJ1-3, with a possible D match to TRBD1 (5 bases). Per germline, CDR1 SGHDT and CDR2 YYEEEE. The CDR3 has 15 residues. Trimming stripped 3 bases from V and 3 bases from J, with 13 bases between. In DNA, the CDR3 is TGTGCCAGCAGCTCCCTCCAGGGAGGTGGAAACACCATATATTTT. Encoded protein: CASSSLQGGGNTIYF.

This clone was detected once. The gene calls are TRBV30 and TRBJ2-1, with TRBD2 matching 13 bases. Germline V gene lookup returns CDR1 GTSNPN and CDR2 SVGIG (reference sequence). CDR3 length: 15 amino acids. J was trimmed by 7 bases and V by 3 bases; bases with no gene match: 6. The DNA of the CDR3 is TGTGCCTGGAGGCCAAGACTAGCGGGAGGTAATGAGCAGTTCTTC. This sequence encodes CAWRPRLAGGNEQFF.

The V call is TRBV2, the J call TRBJ1-1; D is perhaps TRBD1 (6 bases). CDR1 SNHLY and CDR2 FYNNEI come from the germline V gene. Trimming took off 5 bases at V and 1 base at J, with 20 bases between the two ends. This CDR3 contains 17 residues. Here the CDR3 DNA reads TGTGCCAGCAGTTCCTCGCAGAGGGGGAGGGCGAACACTGAAGCTTTCTTT. This encodes CASSSSQRGRANTEAFF.

DNA for the CDR3: TGCGCCAGCAGGCGGGATTTAGCCACCGGGGAGCTGTTTTTT. Translating it yields CASRRDLATGELFF. The chain has TRBV5-1 and TRBJ2-2, with D maybe TRBD2 (6 bases). Germline V gene lookup returns CDR1 SGHRS and CDR2 YFSETQ. The V and J ends lost 5 bases and 4 bases respectively, with 12 bases between them. The CDR3 length is 14 residues.

The chain recombines TRBV12-5 with TRBJ2-6; no reliable D call. Germline V gives CDR1 LGHNT, CDR2 FRNRAP. Trimming removed 6 bases at V and 0 bases at J, with 18 bases between. The CDR3 has 18 residues. CDR3: CASGLLPGSRSGANVLTF. CDR3 sequence (DNA): TGTGCTAGTGGGCTCCTTCCCGGGTCACGCTCTGGGGCCAACGTCCTGACTTTC.

This chain joins TRBV5-8 and TRBJ2-6; D is perhaps TRBD2 (6 bases). Germline V gene lookup returns CDR1 SGHTS and CDR2 YDEGEE. Trimming pared 0 bases from V and 0 bases from J, leaving 10 bases between. CDR3 length: 17 amino acids. The CDR3 loop reads CASSLVQDYSGANVLTF. The CDR3 region has the DNA TGTGCCAGCAGCTTGGTACAGGACTACTCTGGGGCCAACGTCCTGACTTTC.

This rearrangement joins TRBV19 to TRBJ2-7; unclear D gene. Germline values: CDR1 LNHDA, CDR2 SQIVND (reference sequence). CDR3 length equals 13 residues. Trimming took 7 bases from V and 5 from J, leaving 15 bases between them. CDR3 amino acids: CASTLALRDEQYF. The CDR3 DNA reads as TGTGCCAGTACCTTAGCACTACGAGACGAGCAGTACTTC. Looking up the rest from reference TRBV19 and TRBJ2-7 gives the full variable domain: DGGITQSPKYLFRKEGQNVTLSCEQNLNHDAMYWYRQDPGQGLRLIYYSQIVNDFQKGDIAEGYSVSREKKESFPLTVTSAQKNPTAFYLCASTLALRDEQYFGPGTRLTVT.

The chain has TRBV29-1 and TRBJ2-2, with TRBD2 matching over 8 bases. With 7 bases clipped from V and 5 bases from J, the junction kept 15 bases outside the gene matches. Germline lookup yields CDR1 SQVTM and CDR2 ANQGSEA. The CDR3 contains 16 residues. The CDR3 DNA sequence: TGCAGCGCCTCCCGGAGCGGGCGGGGGGCAACCGGGGAGCTGTTTTTT. Amino acid sequence: CSASRSGRGATGELFF.

The chain is built from TRBV11-3 and TRBJ1-1, with D perhaps TRBD1 (6 bases). The CDR3 totals 13 residues. Between the trimmed V and J ends, which lost 1 base and 5 bases, there was a span of 8 bases. Germline lookup yields CDR1 SGHNT and CDR2 YENEEA. The CDR3 coding sequence is TGTGCCAGCAGCTTAGCTAGGGGGACTGAAGCTTTCTTT. This gives the protein CASSLARGTEAFF.

The rearrangement uses TRBV6-6 and TRBJ2-1; tentatively, D is TRBD2 (6 bases). CDR1 is MNHNY and CDR2 is SVGAGI in the germline V gene (reference sequence). Trimming left V 2 bases short and J 8 bases short, with 13 bases between. The length of the CDR3 is 14 residues. The CDR3 sequence: CASSYGTGADEQFF. The CDR3 DNA reads TGTGCCAGCAGTTACGGGACGGGAGCGGATGAGCAGTTCTTC.

This clone was seen a handful of times. The genes are TRBV4-3 and TRBJ1-2, with 8 bases identical to TRBD1. V dropped 2 bases and J dropped 5; count of bases not matched to a gene: 4. The CDR3 is 14 amino acids. Germline V gene data show CDR1 as LGHNA and CDR2 as YSLEER. The CDR3 DNA reads TGCGCCAGCAGCCAATCCGGGACAGGATATGGCTACACCTTC. Its protein product is CASSQSGTGYGYTF.

This rearrangement joins TRBV9 to TRBJ1-6, with 8 bases that match TRBD1. J gave up 9 bases and V 0 bases, and 5 bases lay outside the gene matches. The CDR3 spans 15 residues. In germline, CDR1 is SGDLS, CDR2 YYNGEE. The CDR3 region has the DNA TGTGCCAGCAGCGTAGATGGACAGGGCACTTCACCCCTCCACTTT. This codes for CASSVDGQGTSPLHF.

The V call is TRBV4-1, the J call TRBJ1-2; TRBD1 matches 7 bases. J lost 4 bases, V lost 1 base, and 6 bases had no gene match. CDR1 MGHRA and CDR2 YSYEKL come from the germline V gene. The CDR3 consists of 15 residues. CDR3 region: CASSQGSGGGYGYTF. For the CDR3, the DNA is TGCGCCAGCAGCCAAGGATCAGGGGGTGGCTATGGCTACACCTTC.

The V gene is TRBV19, the J gene TRBJ1-3; D remains ambiguous. The CDR3 has 16 residues. The ends were cut back, 2 bases at V and 1 base at J, with 12 bases in the middle. CDR1 and CDR2 from the germline V gene are LNHDA and SQIVND (reference sequence). The CDR3 coding sequence is TGTGCCAGTAGTATATCGGAAGCAGGTTCTGGAAACACCATATATTTT. It yields the protein CASSISEAGSGNTIYF.

This clone occurred a few times. This chain connects TRBV5-6 to TRBJ1-3, with unresolved D. This CDR3 comprises 13 residues. Trimming removed 4 bases from V and 4 bases from J, with 9 bases in between. Germline V gene sequence: CDR1 SGHDT, CDR2 YYEEEE. The CDR3 sequence: CASSQRAGNTIYF. CDR3 bases: TGTGCCAGCAGCCAGAGGGCGGGAAACACCATATATTTT. Filled out from reference TRBV5-6 and TRBJ1-3, the complete variable domain reads DAGVTQSPTHLIKTRGQQVTLRCSPKSGHDTVSWYQQALGQGPQFIFQYYEEEERQRGNFPDRFSGHQFPNYSSELNVNALLLGDSALYLCASSQRAGNTIYFGEGSWLTVV.

This clone was seen more than once but under ten times. CDR3 residues: CSASRGGEQYF. The CDR3 nucleotides are TGCAGTGCTAGCCGCGGGGGCGAGCAGTACTTC. The chain combines TRBV20-1 with TRBJ2-7; 7 bases line up with TRBD2. This CDR3 contains 11 residues. In germline, CDR1 is DFQATT, CDR2 SNEGSKA (reference sequence). Losses at the gene ends were 3 bases for V and 6 bases for J; bases not matched to a gene: 2.